What follows are 16 T cell receptor beta chains derived from one specimen sequenced in a study of early T cells in non-severe SARS-CoV-2 infection. TCRdb re-analysed the 5' RACE reads in MiXCR, keeping a single row per CDR3 protein. The table records roughly 45,000 distinct CDR3 sequences, 10% to 15% of them present only once. Specimen: whole blood. These TCRs come from an adult who was a healthcare worker with PCR-confirmed SARS-CoV-2 infection or an uninfected control (not recorded which).

The sample holds a few counts of this clonotype. The rearrangement uses TRBV11-3 and TRBJ2-1; D might be TRBD2 (6 bases). Per the germline V gene, CDR1 is SGHNT and CDR2 is YENEEA. There are 14 residues in the CDR3. Trimming cost V 5 bases and J 0 bases, with 8 bases left between them. CDR3 residues: CASSPGLSYNEQFF. CDR3 sequence (DNA): TGTGCCAGCAGCCCGGGACTCTCCTACAATGAGCAGTTCTTC.

This clonotype was observed a handful of times. The rearrangement links TRBV9 to TRBJ1-3; the match to TRBD1 covers 7 bases. V lost 4 bases to trimming and J lost 0 bases; unmatched junction nucleotides: 4. Germline V gives CDR1 SGDLS, CDR2 YYNGEE. This CDR3 has 15 residues. The CDR3 region has the DNA TGTGCCAGCAGCCCCTGGGACAGCTCTGGAAACACCATATATTTT. Its protein product is CASSPWDSSGNTIYF.

This clonotype was counted only a few times. The chain is built from TRBV12-2 and TRBJ1-1. TRBV12-2 is recorded as a pseudogene. This CDR3 contains 14 residues. The CDR3 DNA sequence: TGTGCAAGTCGCTTAGCAGGATGGGACACTGAAGCTTTCTTT. It codes for CASRLAGWDTEAFF.

This clonotype was seen a few times. The gene calls are TRBV4-1 and TRBJ2-1, with TRBD2 matching 8 bases. The CDR3 extends over 17 amino acids. V trimming: 0 bases; J trimming: 5 bases; junction bases outside the gene matches: 9. Per germline, CDR1 MGHRA and CDR2 YSYEKL. The CDR3 sequence is CASSQDPRSGRDNEQFF. As DNA, the CDR3 is TGCGCCAGCAGCCAAGATCCTCGAAGCGGGAGAGACAATGAGCAGTTCTTC.

The chain couples TRBV12-3 or TRBV12-4 to TRBJ1-6; 9 nucleotides match TRBD1. The CDR3 has 18 residues. Germline trimming cut 6 bases from V and 3 bases from J; bases unmatched to any gene: 12. The CDR3 here is CASSLVTGGDNYNSPLHF. CDR3 coding DNA: TGTGCCAGCAGCCTTGTTACAGGGGGCGATAACTATAATTCACCCCTCCACTTT.

This clonotype was seen ten or more times. This rearrangement joins TRBV12-3 or TRBV12-4 to TRBJ2-5; D possibly corresponds to TRBD2 (5 bases). V lost 2 bases to trimming and J lost 5 bases, with 12 bases between them. CDR3 length: 14 residues. This CDR3 is CASSLIGDGETQYF. CDR3 sequence (DNA): TGTGCCAGCAGTTTAATCGGGGATGGGGAGACCCAGTACTTC.

This clonotype was seen at least ten times. V is TRBV7-8 and J is TRBJ2-3; unclear D gene. Per germline, CDR1 SGHVS and CDR2 FQNEAQ. This CDR3 has 13 residues. Trimming cost V 0 bases and J 7 bases, with 8 bases left between them. The chain's CDR3 is CASSLALGYTQYF. In nucleotides, the CDR3 is TGTGCCAGCAGCTTAGCGCTAGGGTATACGCAGTATTTT.

This clonotype was observed a few times. The V call is TRBV7-8, the J call TRBJ1-2; D uncertain. V was shortened by 8 bases and J by 2 bases, with 9 bases between the two germline ends. Germline V gene sequence: CDR1 SGHVS, CDR2 FQNEAQ. The CDR3 totals 12 residues. CDR3 coding DNA: TGTGCCAGCTCGAATACGAACTATGGCTACACCTTC. Translating gives CASSNTNYGYTF.

This chain uses TRBV28 with TRBJ2-4; no firm D call. The germline V and J ends were trimmed by 4 bases and 2 bases, with 3 bases remaining between them. The CDR3 is 12 residues long. Germline CDR1 MDHEN, CDR2 SYDVKM. CDR3 protein: CASSWSKNIQYF. The DNA for the CDR3 is TGTGCCAGCAGTTGGTCCAAAAACATTCAGTACTTC.

This clonotype was seen only a few times. The chain couples TRBV28 to TRBJ1-5; no clear D. CDR1 MDHEN and CDR2 SYDVKM come from the germline V gene. This CDR3 is 13 amino acids long. Trimming cost V 6 bases and J 1 base, with 7 bases left between them. The CDR3 coding sequence is TGTGCCAGCAGGGGGAGGAGCAATCAGCCCCAGCATTTT. As protein: CASRGRSNQPQHF.

This clonotype was recorded a few times. This chain connects TRBV12-3 or TRBV12-4 to TRBJ1-6; tentatively, D is TRBD1 (6 bases). The CDR3 sequence is 14 residues long. Trimming shortened V by 6 bases and J by 7 bases, and 13 bases separated the two germline ends. CDR3 region: CASRPTGYNSPLHF. CDR3 nucleotides: TGTGCCAGCAGGCCCACAGGGTACAATTCACCCCTCCACTTT.

V gene TRBV18 combines with J gene TRBJ2-5, with D uncertain. The CDR3 totals 14 residues. V shed 0 bases and J shed 4 bases, with 9 bases lying between them. Germline lookup yields CDR1 KGHSH and CDR2 LQKENI. The CDR3 loop is CASSPPGTSETQYF. In nucleotides, the CDR3 is TGTGCCAGCTCACCACCGGGAACTTCAGAGACCCAGTACTTC.

This chain links TRBV29-1 with TRBJ2-2, with D unresolved. V was trimmed by 4 bases and J by 1 base, leaving 10 bases between them. This CDR3 has 14 amino acids. Germline V gene sequence: CDR1 SQVTM, CDR2 ANQGSEA. CDR3: CSVGPPLNTGELFF. The CDR3 nucleotides read TGCAGCGTTGGCCCACCCCTGAACACCGGGGAGCTGTTTTTT.

This chain joins TRBV12-3 or TRBV12-4 and TRBJ1-1; D is ambiguous. This CDR3 has 13 amino acids. With 3 bases removed from V and 5 bases from J, the gap between germline ends came to 10 bases. DNA of the CDR3: TGTGCCAGCAGTTTGGCTATAAGGACTGAAGCTTTCTTT. This encodes CASSLAIRTEAFF.

The V and J genes are TRBV29-1 and TRBJ1-2; 7 bases agree with TRBD1. This CDR3 is built from 13 residues. Germline V gives CDR1 SQVTM, CDR2 ANQGSEA. The V gene end was trimmed by 6 bases and the J gene end by 4 bases; junction bases not matched to a gene: 8. This CDR3 is CSVLGGQTYGYTF. The CDR3 DNA follows: TGCAGCGTCTTGGGGGGACAGACCTATGGCTACACCTTC.

This clonotype was observed many times. CDR3 sequence: CASSVDWYSPLHF. Here the CDR3 DNA reads TGTGCCAGCAGCGTAGATTGGTATTCACCCCTCCACTTT. The V and J genes are TRBV9 and TRBJ1-6; no clear D gene. The V end lost 0 bases, the J end lost 8 bases, and 6 bases lay between the germline ends. The germline CDR1 and CDR2 sequences are SGDLS and YYNGEE. The CDR3 consists of 13 residues.